These T cell receptor beta chains were read from a single sample in a study of Ad26.COV2.S vaccination and SARS-CoV-2 variants. Sequencing was performed with immunoSEQ multiplex PCR; in TCRdb, only in-frame clones are kept and a portion is missing. The sample contains 300,000 to 500,000 clones, around 85% of which appear only once. The material was peripheral blood, obtained in a trial of Ad26.COV2.S vaccine versus placebo. These receptors came from a person aged 18-60 years who received the Ad26.COV2.S COVID-19 vaccine or a placebo. Each CDR3 is given with its conserved first and last residue. The D gene is left open where the match is weak. Only some rows state a clone size, as once, few, many or a class for expanded clones.

d_call	j_call	v_call	clone_size	cdr3_nt	cdr3_aa
NA	TRBJ1-2	TRBV2	NA	TGTGCCAGGGAAGGCGGAGGCTACACCTTC	CAREGGGYTF
TRBD1	TRBJ1-5	TRBV5-8	NA	TGTGCCAGCAGCTTGGACAGGGGGTATATTCAGCCCCAGCATTTT	CASSLDRGYIQPQHF
NA	TRBJ2-1	TRBV5-6	NA	TGTGCCAGCAGCCTGGGACCGACTAAGCCCAATGAGCAGTTCTTC	CASSLGPTKPNEQFF
TRBD1	TRBJ1-2	TRBV5-1	NA	TGCGCCAGCAGCACCTCGGGACAGGCATCCGGGGGCTACACCTTC	CASSTSGQASGGYTF
NA	TRBJ1-2	TRBV2	NA	TGTGCCAGCAGTGAACAGGGGAACTATGGCTACACCTTC	CASSEQGNYGYTF
TRBD1	TRBJ2-7	TRBV5-5	NA	TGTGCCAGCAGCTTTGCAGGGGGCGCTTACGAGCAGTACTTC	CASSFAGGAYEQYF
NA	TRBJ1-2	TRBV4-1	NA	TGCGCCAGCAGGCAGGCAGGGGCAACCTATGGCTACACCTTC	CASRQAGATYGYTF
TRBD2	TRBJ2-2	TRBV6-6	NA	TGTGCCAGCAAACGGGGGGACAACACCGGGGAGCTGTTTTTT	CASKRGDNTGELFF
NA	TRBJ1-3	TRBV19	NA	TGTGCCAGTAGTATAGTCGATTCTGGAAACACCATATATTTT	CASSIVDSGNTIYF
NA	TRBJ1-3	TRBV4-1	NA	TGCGCCAGCAGCCAAATGGAGTACTCTGGAAACACCATATATTTT	CASSQMEYSGNTIYF
TRBD1	TRBJ1-5	TRBV4-1	NA	TGCGCCAGCAGCCCTACAGGGGAGGATCAGCCCCAGCATTTT	CASSPTGEDQPQHF
NA	TRBJ1-5	TRBV7-4	NA	TGTGCCAGCAGCCTAATACAGGGACCGATCAATCAGCCCCAGCATTTT	CASSLIQGPINQPQHF
NA	TRBJ1-4	TRBV15	NA	TGTGCCACCTCAGAAATGGGAGCAACTAATGAAAAACTGTTTTTT	CATSEMGATNEKLFF
NA	TRBJ2-5	TRBV6-4	NA	TGTGCCAGCAGTCCCGAGGCAGGGGAACTTGTAGGGACCCAGTACTTC	CASSPEAGELVGTQYF
NA	TRBJ1-4	TRBV3-1/TRBV3-2	NA	TGTGCCAGCAGCCAAAAAAGGGCCCTCGCAGGGGTTGTTGAAAAACTGTTTTTT	CASSQKRALAGVVEKLFF
TRBD1	TRBJ2-1	TRBV2	NA	TGTGCCAGTTTGGGACAGGGTCCTTCCAATGAGCAGTTCTTC	CASLGQGPSNEQFF
NA	TRBJ1-1	TRBV29-1	NA	TGCAGCGTTGTCGAGGACAGTGGTCGGACTGAAGCTTTCTTT	CSVVEDSGRTEAFF
NA	TRBJ1-2	TRBV3-1/TRBV3-2	NA	TGTGCCAGCAGCCAAGATGGAGAAACAGCTTATTATGGCTACACCTTC	CASSQDGETAYYGYTF
TRBD2	TRBJ2-3	TRBV5-1	NA	TGCGCCAGCAGCTCAAGGACTAGTCGCTCAGATACGCAGTATTTT	CASSSRTSRSDTQYF
NA	TRBJ2-7	TRBV4-3	NA	TGCGCCAGCAGCCAAGATATGACTCCGGGCGAGCAGTACTTC	CASSQDMTPGEQYF
NA	TRBJ1-3	TRBV2	few	TGTGCCAGCAGACGGGGTTCCTCTGGAAACACCATATATTTT	CASRRGSSGNTIYF
NA	TRBJ1-6	TRBV20-1	NA	TGCAGTGCTAGTTTGGGTTATGGTTCACCCCTCCACTTT	CSASLGYGSPLHF
NA	TRBJ1-1	TRBV2	few	TGTGCCAGCAGATTTAGGACAGACTTGAACACTGAAGCTTTCTTT	CASRFRTDLNTEAFF
NA	TRBJ2-2	TRBV21-1	NA	TGTGCCAGCAGCAAAGGCAATAGCGGGGGTGTTAGGAACACCGGGGAGCTGTTTTTT	CASSKGNSGGVRNTGELFF
NA	TRBJ2-2	TRBV27	NA	TGTGCCAGCAGTTTACTACGGGTCACCGGGGAGCTGTTTTTT	CASSLLRVTGELFF
NA	TRBJ1-6	TRBV10-3	once	TGTGCCATCAGTGATAACCCAGGGAATTCACCCCTCCACTTT	CAISDNPGNSPLHF
NA	TRBJ2-2	TRBV4-3	NA	TGCGCCAGCAGCCAGGGGTGGGCGAACACCGGGGAGCTGTTTTTT	CASSQGWANTGELFF
NA	TRBJ1-5	TRBV3-1/TRBV3-2	NA	TGTGCCAGCAGCCAAGAGGTGGGTCAGCCCCAGCATTTT	CASSQEVGQPQHF
NA	TRBJ1-2	TRBV5-1	NA	TGCGCCAGCAGCTTTGACATAGCCTATGGCTACACCTTC	CASSFDIAYGYTF
NA	TRBJ1-6	TRBV10-3	NA	TGTGCCATCAGTGCGGACACGGCGAGATCTAATTCACCCCTCCACTTT	CAISADTARSNSPLHF
NA	TRBJ2-2	TRBV4-3	NA	TGCGCCAGCAGCCAAGAACACCAAGTACCCCTGAACACCGGGGAGCTGTTTTTT	CASSQEHQVPLNTGELFF
NA	TRBJ2-7	TRBV5-1	NA	TGCGCCAGCAGCTTGGGGGTCCAGCTCTACGAGCAGTACTTC	CASSLGVQLYEQYF
TRBD1	TRBJ1-2	TRBV18	NA	TGTGCCAGCTCACCAATAGGGACAGGACTTTATGGCTACACCTTC	CASSPIGTGLYGYTF
TRBD2	TRBJ2-5	TRBV10-3	NA	TGTGCCATCAGGAGTAGCGGGGGGTTGATCCAAGAGACCCAGTACTTC	CAIRSSGGLIQETQYF
NA	TRBJ2-6	TRBV5-1	NA	TGCGCCAGCAGCTCTCTATCCTCTGGGGCCAACGTCCTGACTTTC	CASSSLSSGANVLTF
TRBD2	TRBJ2-7	TRBV7-2	NA	TGTGCCAGCAGCTTAGTCGGGTCTAGCGGGGCCTACGAGCAGTACTTC	CASSLVGSSGAYEQYF
NA	TRBJ2-7	TRBV5-6	NA	TGTGCCAGCAGCTTGGGGGCACAGATCTACGAGCAGTACTTC	CASSLGAQIYEQYF
TRBD1	TRBJ1-5	TRBV5-4	few	TGTGCCAGCAGCTCTGACAGGGACAGCCAGCCCCAGCATTTT	CASSSDRDSQPQHF
NA	TRBJ2-2	TRBV2	NA	TGTGCCAGCAGTGATATGGACACCGGGGAGCTGTTTTTT	CASSDMDTGELFF
NA	TRBJ2-1	TRBV20-1	NA	TGCAGTGCTAGTCAGGGATTCAATGAGCAGTTCTTC	CSASQGFNEQFF
NA	TRBJ2-1	TRBV15	once	TGTGCCACCAGCTATCGCGGGGCCGCCTACAATGAGCAGTTCTTC	CATSYRGAAYNEQFF
NA	TRBJ2-7	TRBV9	NA	TGTGCCAGCAGCGTAGATCTGGGCTCCTACGAGCAGTACTTC	CASSVDLGSYEQYF